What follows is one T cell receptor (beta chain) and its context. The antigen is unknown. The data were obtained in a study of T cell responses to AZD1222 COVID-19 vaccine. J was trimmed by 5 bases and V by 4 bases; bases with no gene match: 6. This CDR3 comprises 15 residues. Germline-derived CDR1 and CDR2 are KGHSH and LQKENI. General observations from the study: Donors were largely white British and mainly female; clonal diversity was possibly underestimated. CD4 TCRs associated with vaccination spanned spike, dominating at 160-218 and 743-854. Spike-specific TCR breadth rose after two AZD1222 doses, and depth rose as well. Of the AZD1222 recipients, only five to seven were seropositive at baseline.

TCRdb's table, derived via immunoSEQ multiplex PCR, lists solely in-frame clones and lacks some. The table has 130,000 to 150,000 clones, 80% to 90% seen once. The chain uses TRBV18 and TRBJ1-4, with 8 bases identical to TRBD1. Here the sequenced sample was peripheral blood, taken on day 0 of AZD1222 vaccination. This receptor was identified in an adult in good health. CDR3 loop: CASSLSRGLNEKLFF. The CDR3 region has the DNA TGTGCCAGCTCACTAAGCAGGGGGCTAAATGAAAAACTGTTTTTT.